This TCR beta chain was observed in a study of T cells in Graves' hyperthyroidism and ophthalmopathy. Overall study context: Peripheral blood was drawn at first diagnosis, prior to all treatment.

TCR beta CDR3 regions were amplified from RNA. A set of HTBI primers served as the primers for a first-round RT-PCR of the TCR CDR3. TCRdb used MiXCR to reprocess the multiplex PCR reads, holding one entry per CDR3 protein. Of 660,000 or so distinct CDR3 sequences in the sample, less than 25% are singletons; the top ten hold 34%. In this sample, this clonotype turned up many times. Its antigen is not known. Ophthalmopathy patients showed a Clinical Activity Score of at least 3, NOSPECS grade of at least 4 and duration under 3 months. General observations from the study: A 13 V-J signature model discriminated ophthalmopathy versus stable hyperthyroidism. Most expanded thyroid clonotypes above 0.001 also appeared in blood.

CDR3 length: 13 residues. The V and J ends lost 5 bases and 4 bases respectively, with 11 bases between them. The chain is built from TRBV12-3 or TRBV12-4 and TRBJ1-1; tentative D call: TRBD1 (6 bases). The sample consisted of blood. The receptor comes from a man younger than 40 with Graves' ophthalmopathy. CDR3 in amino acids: CASSKDSPTEAFF. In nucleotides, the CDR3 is TGTGCCAGCAGTAAGGACAGTCCCACTGAAGCTTTCTTT.